These 25 T cell receptor beta chains came from one sample sequenced in a study of OX40 agonist ivuxolimab in advanced cancers. Clones were read by immunoSEQ multiplex PCR, and TCRdb kept only the in-frame ones, dropping some. This table holds 70,000 to 95,000 clones, 88% found once. This specimen consisted of CD4+ or CD8+ T cells sorted from blood, obtained in a trial of the OX40 agonist ivuxolimab. The receptors come from an adult with an advanced solid tumor such as melanoma, head and neck, liver or kidney cancer.

V is TRBV7-2 and J is TRBJ1-4; a possible D gene is TRBD1 (5 bases). Per the germline V gene, CDR1 is SGHTA and CDR2 is FQGNSA. CDR3 length: 17 residues. V lost 1 base and J 3 bases, leaving 15 bases between the germline ends. CDR3 in DNA: TGTGCCAGCAGCTTAGGGTTTTTGGGGGGATCTAATGAAAAACTGTTTTTT. It specifies CASSLGFLGGSNEKLFF.

CDR3 DNA sequence: TGTGCCAGCAGTGAATCGGAAGGGGCGGAGACCCAGTACTTC. This sequence encodes CASSESEGAETQYF. The chain is built from TRBV6-4 and TRBJ2-5, with D perhaps matching TRBD1 (5 bases). V was trimmed by 3 bases and J by 5 bases, leaving 13 bases between them. Germline V gene lookup returns CDR1 MRHNA and CDR2 SNTAGT. The CDR3 contains 14 residues.

The chain combines TRBV21-1 with TRBJ2-5; the listed D gene, TRBD1, was not tested against the DNA. The J call could be wrong; TRBJ2-7 is a better fit for the DNA end. TRBV21-1 is labeled a pseudogene. This CDR3 region has 16 residues. The chain's CDR3 is CASSNRHRTESYEQYF. CDR3 nucleotides: TGTGCCAGCAGCAATAGACACCGGACAGAGTCCTACGAGCAGTACTTC.

The gene calls are TRBV27 and TRBJ1-1; D is unresolved. The germline CDR1 and CDR2 sequences are MNHEY and SMNVEV (reference sequence). The CDR3 length is 14 residues. The V end was cut by 6 bases, the J end by 2 bases, with 13 bases between. CDR3 nucleotide sequence: TGTGCCAGCAGCCTGACAATCGGAAACACTGAAGCTTTCTTT. Translated: CASSLTIGNTEAFF.

The gene calls are TRBV5-6 and TRBJ1-4, with unresolved D. CDR1 and CDR2 (germline): SGHDT, YYEEEE. The CDR3 has 16 amino acids. With 2 bases removed from V and 8 bases from J, the gap between germline ends came to 19 bases. The CDR3 loop reads CASSFASGISREKLFF. CDR3 coding DNA: TGTGCCAGCAGCTTTGCGTCCGGCATCTCACGGGAAAAACTGTTTTTT.

The chain has TRBV18 and TRBJ2-3, with D possibly being TRBD2 (6 bases). The germline V gene has CDR1 KGHSH and CDR2 LQKENI. The V end was cut by 9 bases, the J end by 3 bases, with 16 bases between. The CDR3 consists of 14 residues. CDR3 residues: CASSGNPGTDTQYF. CDR3 bases: TGTGCCAGTAGCGGAAACCCGGGGACAGATACGCAGTATTTT.

This chain links TRBV5-4 with TRBJ2-1; D possibly corresponds to TRBD2 (6 bases). The CDR3 consists of 15 residues. Germline assignment: CDR1 SGHNT and CDR2 YYREEE (reference sequence). Trimming removed 0 bases at V and 0 bases at J, with 7 bases between. CDR3 coding DNA: TGTGCCAGCAGCTTGGTAGCGGACTCCTACAATGAGCAGTTCTTC. This encodes CASSLVADSYNEQFF.

The chain is built from TRBV21-1 and TRBJ2-7; TRBD2 is the table's D call and was not checked against the DNA. TRBV21-1 is described as a pseudogene. CDR3 length: 15 residues. CDR3: CASSLTDSGGYEQYF. The CDR3 region has the DNA TGTGCCAGCAGCCTAACTGATAGCGGGGGCTACGAGCAGTACTTC.

The rearrangement links TRBV19 to TRBJ1-5, with 8 bases aligning to TRBD1. There are 17 residues in the CDR3. V was clipped by 3 bases and J by 2 bases; unmatched bases: 9. Germline CDR1 is LNHDA and CDR2 is SQIVND (reference sequence). The CDR3 sequence is CASSISGTGGGNQPQHF. The CDR3 DNA is TGTGCCAGTAGTATCTCCGGGACAGGAGGTGGCAATCAGCCCCAGCATTTT.

This sequence joins TRBV18 and TRBJ2-1; 9 bases match TRBD2. Germline CDR1 is KGHSH and CDR2 is LQKENI. CDR3 length equals 15 residues. The V and J ends lost 1 base and 5 bases, in that order; junction bases with no gene match: 3. The CDR3 here is CASSPLPSGNNEQFF. The CDR3 DNA is TGTGCCAGCTCACCACTCCCTAGCGGGAACAATGAGCAGTTCTTC.

The J gene is TRBJ2-1, the V gene TRBV29-1; 12 bases match TRBD2. The CDR3 runs 14 residues. Germline CDR1 and CDR2: SQVTM and ANQGSEA. The CDR3 spells CSAKGTSGYHEQFF. In nucleotides, the CDR3 is TGCAGTGCAAAAGGGACTAGCGGGTATCATGAGCAGTTCTTC.

The chain is built from TRBV5-1 and TRBJ2-5, with 7 bases lining up with TRBD1. CDR3 size: 14 residues. Per germline, CDR1 SGHRS and CDR2 YFSETQ. The V and J ends lost 2 bases and 4 bases, in that order; junction bases with no gene match: 5. The CDR3 bases are TGCGCCAGCAGCTTTGGACAGGATAGAGAGACCCAGTACTTC. This codes for CASSFGQDRETQYF.

This clone appeared a single time. The chain is built from TRBV5-1 and TRBJ1-1; D unresolved. The CDR3 loop spans 17 amino acids. V lost 0 bases and J 0 bases, leaving 15 bases between the germline ends. Germline loops: CDR1 SGHRS, CDR2 YFSETQ. The CDR3 here is CASSLGHHPSMNTEAFF. As DNA, the CDR3 is TGCGCCAGCAGCTTGGGACACCACCCGAGTATGAACACTGAAGCTTTCTTT.

The chain employs TRBV19 and TRBJ2-5; 10 bases match TRBD2. This CDR3 region has 15 residues. Trimming took 7 bases from V and 5 from J; bases not matched to a gene: 10. CDR1 is LNHDA, CDR2 SQIVND, per germline (reference sequence). The CDR3 reads CASKTIAGGGETQYF. The CDR3 DNA sequence: TGTGCCAGTAAGACGATAGCGGGAGGTGGGGAGACCCAGTACTTC.

The chain links TRBV18 to TRBJ2-1; TRBD2 agrees at 7 bases. J lost 8 bases, V lost 3 bases, and 4 bases had no gene match. Germline V lookup: CDR1 KGHSH, CDR2 LQKENI. The length of the CDR3 is 13 residues. CDR3 DNA sequence: TGTGCCAGCTCACCGGGAGGGACTGATGAGCAGTTCTTC. This codes for CASSPGGTDEQFF.

This rearrangement joins TRBV11-2 to TRBJ1-2; D call uncertain. This CDR3 contains 13 residues. Trimming cost V 5 bases and J 7 bases, with 14 bases left between them. Germline V CDR1 and CDR2: SGHAT, FQNNGV. The CDR3 here is CASSTETFGGYTF. In DNA form, the CDR3 reads TGTGCCAGCAGCACAGAAACCTTCGGTGGCTACACCTTC. The full variable domain, rest sourced from reference TRBV11-2 and TRBJ1-2, is EAGVAQSPRYKIIEKRQSVAFWCNPISGHATLYWYQQILGQGPKLLIQFQNNGVVDDSQLPKDRFSAERLKGVDSTLKIQPAKLEDSAVYLCASSTETFGGYTFGSGTRLTVV.

The gene calls are TRBV7-2 and TRBJ2-1; 10 bases fit TRBD2. The germline CDR1 and CDR2 sequences are SGHTA and FQGNSA. CDR3 length: 15 residues. The ends lost 2 bases at V and 9 bases at J; junction bases unmatched: 7. Here the CDR3 reads CASSLKREGPGEQFF. The CDR3 DNA reads TGTGCCAGCAGCTTAAAGCGGGAGGGCCCAGGTGAGCAGTTCTTC.

This rearrangement joins TRBV18 to TRBJ1-1, with a weak D call TRBD1 (6 bases). This CDR3 has 14 amino acids. The V end lost 2 bases, the J end lost 1 base, and 8 bases lay between the germline ends. Germline V gene lookup returns CDR1 KGHSH and CDR2 LQKENI. CDR3 sequence: CASSPTGPNTEAFF. CDR3 sequence (DNA): TGTGCCAGCTCACCAACAGGGCCGAACACTGAAGCTTTCTTT.

The J gene is TRBJ2-3, the V gene TRBV5-4, with D possibly being TRBD1 or TRBD2 (5 bases each). V was clipped by 5 bases and J by 6 bases, with 16 bases between them. The CDR3 is 14 residues long. Germline V gene sequence: CDR1 SGHNT, CDR2 YYREEE (reference sequence). The chain's CDR3 is CASSYGTTLDTQYF. The CDR3 DNA reads TGTGCCAGCAGTTACGGGACCACCCTCGATACGCAGTATTTT.

The chain couples TRBV5-1 to TRBJ2-7; TRBD1 agrees at 9 bases. J gave up 2 bases and V 0 bases, and 3 bases lay outside the gene matches. Germline CDR1 SGHRS, CDR2 YFSETQ. This CDR3 region has 15 residues. The CDR3 is CASSLAGTGTYEQYF. In DNA form, the CDR3 reads TGCGCCAGCAGCTTGGCCGGGACAGGGACCTACGAGCAGTACTTC.

The chain carries TRBV19 and TRBJ2-7; 11 positions agree with TRBD2. The CDR3 runs to 15 residues. The J segment lost 3 bases and the V segment lost 3 bases, leaving 4 bases of the junction unmatched. From germline, CDR1 is LNHDA and CDR2 SQIVND (reference sequence). This CDR3 is CASSMIAGGGYEQYF. CDR3 coding DNA: TGTGCCAGTAGTATGATAGCGGGAGGGGGCTACGAGCAGTACTTC. Complete variable domain (other parts from reference TRBV19 and TRBJ2-7): DGGITQSPKYLFRKEGQNVTLSCEQNLNHDAMYWYRQDPGQGLRLIYYSQIVNDFQKGDIAEGYSVSREKKESFPLTVTSAQKNPTAFYLCASSMIAGGGYEQYFGPGTRLTVT.

A single count supports this clone. The chain links TRBV29-1 to TRBJ2-7; 10 positions match TRBD2. CDR1 is SQVTM and CDR2 is ANQGSEA in the germline V gene. V trimming: 6 bases; J trimming: 0 bases; junction bases outside the gene matches: 5. The CDR3 loop spans 14 amino acids. CDR3 nucleotide sequence: TGCAGCGTGAGGACTAGCGGCAGCTCCTACGAGCAGTACTTC. Translating it yields CSVRTSGSSYEQYF.

The rearrangement links TRBV5-5 to TRBJ2-7; D unresolved. CDR3 length: 15 residues. CDR1 SGHKS and CDR2 YYEKEE come from the germline V gene (reference sequence). V lost 1 base and J 3 bases, leaving 14 bases between the germline ends. The CDR3 spells CASSLSPANRYEQYF. The CDR3 DNA sequence: TGTGCCAGCAGCTTGAGTCCCGCCAACCGCTACGAGCAGTACTTC.

This clone was found a few times. The chain is built from TRBV11-2 and TRBJ2-2, with D possibly matching TRBD2 (5 bases). This CDR3 comprises 17 residues. The germline V gene encodes CDR1 SGHAT and CDR2 FQNNGV. V was pared by 2 bases and J by 4 bases, with 17 bases between. The CDR3 nucleotides read TGTGCCAGCAGCTTACCCTCCGGTCGGGCGGGCACCGGGGAGCTGTTTTTT. It codes for CASSLPSGRAGTGELFF.

This sequence joins TRBV2 and TRBJ1-5; 8 bases agree with TRBD1. Germline trimming cut 5 bases from V and 5 bases from J; bases unmatched to any gene: 2. Germline lookup yields CDR1 SNHLY and CDR2 FYNNEI. The CDR3 is 13 amino acids. CDR3 bases: TGTGCCAGCAGTCTGGACAGGGATCAGCCCCAGCATTTT. Protein: CASSLDRDQPQHF.